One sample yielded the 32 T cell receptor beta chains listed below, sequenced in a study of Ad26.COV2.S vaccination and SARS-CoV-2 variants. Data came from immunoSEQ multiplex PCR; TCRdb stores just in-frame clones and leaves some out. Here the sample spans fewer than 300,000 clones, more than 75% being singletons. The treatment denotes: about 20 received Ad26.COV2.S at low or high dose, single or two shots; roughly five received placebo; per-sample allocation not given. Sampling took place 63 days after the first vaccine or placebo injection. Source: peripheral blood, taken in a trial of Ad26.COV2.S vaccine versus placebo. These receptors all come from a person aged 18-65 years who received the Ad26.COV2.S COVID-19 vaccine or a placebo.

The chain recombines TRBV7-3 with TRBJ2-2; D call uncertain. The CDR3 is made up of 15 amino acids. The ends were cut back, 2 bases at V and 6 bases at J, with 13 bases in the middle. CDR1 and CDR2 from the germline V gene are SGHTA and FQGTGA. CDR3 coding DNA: TGTGCCAGCAGCTTAGAAGTTGGGTTGGCCGGGGAGCTGTTTTTT. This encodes CASSLEVGLAGELFF. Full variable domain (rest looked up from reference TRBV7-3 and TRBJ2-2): GAGVSQTPSNKVTEKGKYVELRCDPISGHTALYWYRQSLGQGPEFLIYFQGTGAADDSGLPNDRFFAVRPEGSVSTLKIQRTERGDSAVYLCASSLEVGLAGELFFGEGSRLTVL.

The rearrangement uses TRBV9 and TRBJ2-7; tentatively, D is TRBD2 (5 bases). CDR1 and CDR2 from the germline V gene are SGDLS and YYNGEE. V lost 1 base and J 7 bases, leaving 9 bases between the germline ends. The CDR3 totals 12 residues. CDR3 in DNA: TGTGCCAGCAGCGTATTATCGGGGGAGCAGTACTTC. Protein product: CASSVLSGEQYF.

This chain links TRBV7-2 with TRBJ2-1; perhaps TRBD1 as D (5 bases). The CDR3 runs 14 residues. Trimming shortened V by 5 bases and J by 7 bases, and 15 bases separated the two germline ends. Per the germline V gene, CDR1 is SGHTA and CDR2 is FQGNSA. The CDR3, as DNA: TGTGCCAGCAGCCCCCGGTATGGGGCTAATGAGCAGTTCTTC. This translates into CASSPRYGANEQFF.

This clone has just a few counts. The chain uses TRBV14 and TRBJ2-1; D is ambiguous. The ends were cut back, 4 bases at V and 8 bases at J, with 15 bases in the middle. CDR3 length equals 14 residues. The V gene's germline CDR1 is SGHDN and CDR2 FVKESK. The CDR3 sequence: CASSPFGGIDEQFF. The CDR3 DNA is TGTGCCAGCAGCCCGTTTGGTGGGATTGATGAGCAGTTCTTC.

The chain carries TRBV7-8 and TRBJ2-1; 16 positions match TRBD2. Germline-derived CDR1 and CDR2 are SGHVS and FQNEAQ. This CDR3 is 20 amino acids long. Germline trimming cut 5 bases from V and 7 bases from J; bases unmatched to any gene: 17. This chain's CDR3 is CASSRPPGLAGGPVVNEQFF. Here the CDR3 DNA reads TGTGCCAGCAGCCGACCCCCGGGACTAGCGGGGGGGCCGGTCGTTAATGAGCAGTTCTTC.

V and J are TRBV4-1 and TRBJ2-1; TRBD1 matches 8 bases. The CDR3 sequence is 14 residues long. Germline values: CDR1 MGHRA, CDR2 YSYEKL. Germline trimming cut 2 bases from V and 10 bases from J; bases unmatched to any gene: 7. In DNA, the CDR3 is TGCGCCAGCAGCCAAAGAGTCAGGGGGCACGAGCAGTTCTTC. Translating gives CASSQRVRGHEQFF.

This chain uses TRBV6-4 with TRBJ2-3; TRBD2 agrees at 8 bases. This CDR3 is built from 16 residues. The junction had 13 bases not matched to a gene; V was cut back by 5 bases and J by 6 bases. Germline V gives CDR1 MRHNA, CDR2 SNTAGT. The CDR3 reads CASSQSGGSYIDTQYF. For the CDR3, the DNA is TGTGCCAGCAGTCAGTCGGGAGGGTCTTACATCGATACGCAGTATTTT.

The CDR3 spells CASSVGRPGGPPSTDTQYF. CDR3 DNA: TGTGCCAGCAGCGTAGGTAGGCCGGGGGGCCCTCCTAGCACAGATACGCAGTATTTT. The chain is built from TRBV9 and TRBJ2-3; possible D gene TRBD2, 7 bases. The germline CDR1 and CDR2 sequences are SGDLS and YYNGEE. Trimming removed 0 bases from V and 0 bases from J, with 20 bases in between. The CDR3 is 19 amino acids.

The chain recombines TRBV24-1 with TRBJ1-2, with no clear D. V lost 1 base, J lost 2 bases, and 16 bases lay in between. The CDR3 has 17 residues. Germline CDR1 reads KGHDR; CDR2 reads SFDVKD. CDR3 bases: TGTGCCACCAGTGATTTCGTCAGGAAGATGAAGAACTATGGCTACACCTTC. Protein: CATSDFVRKMKNYGYTF.

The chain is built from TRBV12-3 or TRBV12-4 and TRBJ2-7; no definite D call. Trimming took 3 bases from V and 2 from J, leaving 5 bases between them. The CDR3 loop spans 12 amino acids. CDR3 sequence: CASSFRPYEQYF. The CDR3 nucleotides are TGTGCCAGCAGTTTTCGTCCCTACGAGCAGTACTTC.

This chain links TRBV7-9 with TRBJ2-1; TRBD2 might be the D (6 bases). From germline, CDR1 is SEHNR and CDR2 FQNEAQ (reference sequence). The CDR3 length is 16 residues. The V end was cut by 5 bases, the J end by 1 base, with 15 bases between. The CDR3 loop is CASSPGGAGSYNEQFF. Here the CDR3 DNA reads TGTGCCAGCAGCCCAGGAGGGGCGGGATCCTACAATGAGCAGTTCTTC. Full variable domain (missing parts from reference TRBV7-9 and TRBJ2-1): DTGVSQNPRHKITKRGQNVTFRCDPISEHNRLYWYRQTLGQGPEFLTYFQNEAQLEKSRLLSDRFSAERPKGSFSTLEIQRTEQGDSAMYLCASSPGGAGSYNEQFFGPGTRLTVL.

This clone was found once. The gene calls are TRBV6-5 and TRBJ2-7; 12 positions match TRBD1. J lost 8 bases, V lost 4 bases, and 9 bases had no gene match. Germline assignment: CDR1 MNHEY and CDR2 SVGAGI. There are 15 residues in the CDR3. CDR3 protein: CASSSRDRGPTQQYF. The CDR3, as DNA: TGTGCCAGCAGTTCCCGGGACAGGGGGCCTACGCAGCAGTACTTC.

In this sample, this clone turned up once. CDR3 region: CASSPSGDRGLGYTF. The DNA of the CDR3 is TGTGCCAGCTCCCCCTCGGGGGACAGGGGGCTTGGCTACACCTTC. V usage is TRBV18 and J usage is TRBJ1-2; the match to TRBD1 covers 12 bases. V gave up 6 bases and J gave up 7 bases; unmatched junction bases: 9. Germline V gene sequence: CDR1 KGHSH, CDR2 LQKENI. This CDR3 spans 15 amino acids.

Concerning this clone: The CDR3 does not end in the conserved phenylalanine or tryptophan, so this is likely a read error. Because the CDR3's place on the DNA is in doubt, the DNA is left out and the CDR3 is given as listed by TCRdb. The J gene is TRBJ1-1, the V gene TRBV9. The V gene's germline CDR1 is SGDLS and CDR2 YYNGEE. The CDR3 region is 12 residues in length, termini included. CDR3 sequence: CASSVAGRDTGI.

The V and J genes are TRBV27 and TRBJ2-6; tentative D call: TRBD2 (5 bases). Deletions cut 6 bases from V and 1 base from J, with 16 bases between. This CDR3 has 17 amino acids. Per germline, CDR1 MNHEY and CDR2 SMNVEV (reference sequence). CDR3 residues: CASRPGVYFSGANVLTF. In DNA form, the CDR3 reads TGTGCCAGCAGACCCGGGGTATACTTTTCTGGGGCCAACGTCCTGACTTTC.

The CDR3 loop is CASSLAGQGRNIQYF. Written as DNA, the CDR3 is TGCGCCAGCAGCTTGGCGGGACAGGGTAGAAACATTCAGTACTTC. The chain couples TRBV5-1 to TRBJ2-4; 9 nucleotides align to TRBD1. The CDR3 has 15 residues. The ends lost 0 bases at V and 6 bases at J; junction bases unmatched: 4. Germline CDR1 and CDR2: SGHRS and YFSETQ.

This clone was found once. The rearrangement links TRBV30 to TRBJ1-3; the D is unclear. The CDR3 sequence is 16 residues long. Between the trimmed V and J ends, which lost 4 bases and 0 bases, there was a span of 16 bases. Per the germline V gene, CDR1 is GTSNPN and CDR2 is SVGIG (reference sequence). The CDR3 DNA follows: TGTGCCTGGACCGACCGATTGTCATACTCTGGAAACACCATATATTTT. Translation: CAWTDRLSYSGNTIYF.

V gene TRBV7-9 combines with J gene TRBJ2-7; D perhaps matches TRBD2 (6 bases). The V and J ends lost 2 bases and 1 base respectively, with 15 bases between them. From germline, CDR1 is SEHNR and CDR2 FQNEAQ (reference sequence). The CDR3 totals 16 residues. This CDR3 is CASSLRAGFISYEQYF. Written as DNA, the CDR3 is TGTGCCAGCAGCTTACGGGCGGGGTTTATATCCTACGAGCAGTACTTC.

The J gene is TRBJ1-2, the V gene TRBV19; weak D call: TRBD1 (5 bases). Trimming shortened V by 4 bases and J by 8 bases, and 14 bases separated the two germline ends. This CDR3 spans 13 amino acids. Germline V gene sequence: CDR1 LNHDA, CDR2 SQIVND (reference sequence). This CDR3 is CASSTTGFVGYTF. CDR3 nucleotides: TGTGCCAGTAGTACCACAGGTTTTGTCGGCTACACCTTC.

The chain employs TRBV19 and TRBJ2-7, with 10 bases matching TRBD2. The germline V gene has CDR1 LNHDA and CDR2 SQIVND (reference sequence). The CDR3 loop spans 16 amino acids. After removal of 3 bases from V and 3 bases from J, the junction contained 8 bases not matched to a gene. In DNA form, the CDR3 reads TGTGCCAGTAGTATGGGGACTAGCGAGAGCAACTACGAGCAGTACTTC. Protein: CASSMGTSESNYEQYF.

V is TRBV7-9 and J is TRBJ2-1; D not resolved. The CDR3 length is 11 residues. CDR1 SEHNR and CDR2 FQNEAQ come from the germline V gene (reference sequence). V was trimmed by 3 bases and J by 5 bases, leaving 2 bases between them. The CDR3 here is CASSLHNEQFF. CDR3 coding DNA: TGTGCCAGCAGCTTGCACAATGAGCAGTTCTTC.

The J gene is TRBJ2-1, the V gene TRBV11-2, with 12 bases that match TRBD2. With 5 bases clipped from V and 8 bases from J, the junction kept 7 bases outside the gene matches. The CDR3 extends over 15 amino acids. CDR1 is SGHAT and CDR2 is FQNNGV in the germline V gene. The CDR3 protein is CASSPGLAGLDEQFF. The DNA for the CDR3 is TGTGCCAGCAGCCCAGGACTAGCGGGATTGGATGAGCAGTTCTTC.

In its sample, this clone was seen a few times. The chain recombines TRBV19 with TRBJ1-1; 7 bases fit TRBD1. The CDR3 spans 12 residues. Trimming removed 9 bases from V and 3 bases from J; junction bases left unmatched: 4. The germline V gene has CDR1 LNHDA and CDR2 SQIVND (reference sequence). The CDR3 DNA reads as TGTGCCAGCGGACAGGTGTACACTGAAGCTTTCTTT. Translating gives CASGQVYTEAFF.

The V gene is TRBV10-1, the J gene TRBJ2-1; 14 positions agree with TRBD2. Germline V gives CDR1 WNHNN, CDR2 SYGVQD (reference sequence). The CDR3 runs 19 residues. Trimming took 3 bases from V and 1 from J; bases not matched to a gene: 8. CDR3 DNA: TGCGCCAGCAGTGAAGAGGGACTAGCGGGGGAGAGGTCCTACAATGAGCAGTTCTTC. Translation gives CASSEEGLAGERSYNEQFF.

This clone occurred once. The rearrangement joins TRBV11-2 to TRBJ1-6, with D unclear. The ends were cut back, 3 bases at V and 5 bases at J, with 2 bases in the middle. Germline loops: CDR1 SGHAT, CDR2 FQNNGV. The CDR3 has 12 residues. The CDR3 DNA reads TGTGCCAGCAGCTTTGATAATTCACCCCTCCACTTT. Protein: CASSFDNSPLHF.

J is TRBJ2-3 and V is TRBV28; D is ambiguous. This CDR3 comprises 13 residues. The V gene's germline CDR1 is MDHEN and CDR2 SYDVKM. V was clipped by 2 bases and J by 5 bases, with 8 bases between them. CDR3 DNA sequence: TGTGCCAGCAGTTTAGGGTCCCTAGATACGCAGTATTTT. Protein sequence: CASSLGSLDTQYF.

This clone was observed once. The DNA of the CDR3 is TGTGCCTGGAGCGAGTACAGTAACACTGAAGCTTTCTTT. The encoded protein is CAWSEYSNTEAFF. This chain uses TRBV30 with TRBJ1-1; no clear D. Trimming cost V 3 bases and J 2 bases, with 10 bases left between them. This CDR3 comprises 13 residues. Germline V gives CDR1 GTSNPN, CDR2 SVGIG (reference sequence). Drawing the rest from reference TRBV30 and TRBJ1-1, the complete variable domain is SQTIHQWPATLVQPVGSPLSLECTVEGTSNPNLYWYRQAAGRGLQLLFYSVGIGQISSEVPQNLSASRPQDRQFILSSKKLLLSDSGFYLCAWSEYSNTEAFFGQGTRLTVV.

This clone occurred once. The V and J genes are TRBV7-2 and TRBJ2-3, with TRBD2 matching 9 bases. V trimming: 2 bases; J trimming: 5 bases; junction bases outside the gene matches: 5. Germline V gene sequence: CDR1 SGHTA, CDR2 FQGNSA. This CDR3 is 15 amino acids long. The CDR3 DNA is TGTGCCAGCAGCTTACTAGCGGGGCAGAGAGATACGCAGTATTTT. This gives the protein CASSLLAGQRDTQYF.

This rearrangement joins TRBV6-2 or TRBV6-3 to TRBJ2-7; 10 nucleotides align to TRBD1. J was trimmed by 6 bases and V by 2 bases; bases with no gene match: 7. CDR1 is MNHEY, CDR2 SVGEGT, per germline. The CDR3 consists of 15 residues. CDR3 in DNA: TGTGCCAGCAGTTACGCGGGACAGGGGACACGCGAGCAGTACTTC. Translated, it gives CASSYAGQGTREQYF.

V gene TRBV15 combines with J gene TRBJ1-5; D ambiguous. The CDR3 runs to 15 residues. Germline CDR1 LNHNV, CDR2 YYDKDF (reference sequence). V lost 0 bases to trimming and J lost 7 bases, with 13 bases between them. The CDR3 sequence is CATSRDGGQRQPQHF. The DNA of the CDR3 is TGTGCCACCAGCAGAGATGGAGGGCAACGCCAGCCCCAGCATTTT.

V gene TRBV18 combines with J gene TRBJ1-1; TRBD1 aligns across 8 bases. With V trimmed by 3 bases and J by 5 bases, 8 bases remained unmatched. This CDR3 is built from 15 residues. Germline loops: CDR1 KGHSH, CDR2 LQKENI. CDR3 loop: CASSPGQGYLTEAFF. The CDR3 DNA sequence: TGTGCCAGCTCACCCGGACAGGGTTATCTTACTGAAGCTTTCTTT.

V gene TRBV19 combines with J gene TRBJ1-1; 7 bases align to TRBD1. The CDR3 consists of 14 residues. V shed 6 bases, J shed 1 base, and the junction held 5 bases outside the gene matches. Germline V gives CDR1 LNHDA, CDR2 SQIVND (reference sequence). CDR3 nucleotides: TGTGCCAGTAGCGCGACAGGGTCGAACACTGAAGCTTTCTTT. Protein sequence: CASSATGSNTEAFF.